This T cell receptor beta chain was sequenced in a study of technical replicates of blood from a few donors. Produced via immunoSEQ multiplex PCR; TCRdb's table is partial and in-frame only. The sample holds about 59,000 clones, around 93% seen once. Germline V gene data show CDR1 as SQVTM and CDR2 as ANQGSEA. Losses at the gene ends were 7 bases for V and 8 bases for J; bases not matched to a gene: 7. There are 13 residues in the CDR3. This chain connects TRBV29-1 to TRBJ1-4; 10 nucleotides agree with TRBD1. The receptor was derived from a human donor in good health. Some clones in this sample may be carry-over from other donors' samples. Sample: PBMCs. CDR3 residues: CSGGTGVREKLFF. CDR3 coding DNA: TGCAGCGGGGGGACAGGGGTTCGGGAAAAACTGTTTTTT.